This passage covers 2 T cell receptor beta chains from one sample sequenced in a study of blood T cell repertoires in COVID-19. Measured with immunoSEQ multiplex PCR; TCRdb has only the in-frame clones, and not every one. The sample records about 350,000 clones, over 80% being singletons. Material: peripheral blood. These receptors all stem from a woman aged 45-65 years with COVID-19, enrolled during active disease.

The chain uses TRBV7-3 and TRBJ1-1; weak D call: TRBD1 (6 bases). V gave up 5 bases and J gave up 1 base, with 17 bases separating them. CDR3 size: 16 residues. CDR1 and CDR2 (germline): SGHTA, FQGTGA. DNA of the CDR3: TGTGCCAGCAGCCCCATCCTATCGACAGGGAACACTGAAGCTTTCTTT. This translates into CASSPILSTGNTEAFF.

The chain joins TRBV9 to TRBJ2-5; D possibly corresponds to TRBD1 (6 bases). V was trimmed by 0 bases and J by 4 bases, leaving 19 bases between them. The CDR3 contains 17 residues. CDR1 is SGDLS, CDR2 YYNGEE, per germline. CDR3 bases: TGTGCCAGCAGCGTAGACCCCACCGGGACACAGTTAGAGACCCAGTACTTC. This codes for CASSVDPTGTQLETQYF.